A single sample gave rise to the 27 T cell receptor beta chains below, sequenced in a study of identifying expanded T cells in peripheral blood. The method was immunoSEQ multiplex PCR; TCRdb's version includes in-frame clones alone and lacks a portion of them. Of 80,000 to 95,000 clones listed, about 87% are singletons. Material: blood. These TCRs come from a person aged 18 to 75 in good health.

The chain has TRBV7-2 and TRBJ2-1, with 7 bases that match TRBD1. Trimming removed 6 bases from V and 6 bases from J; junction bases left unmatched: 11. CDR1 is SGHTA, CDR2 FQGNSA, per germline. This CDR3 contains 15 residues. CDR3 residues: CASSLTLGTANEQFF. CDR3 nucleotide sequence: TGTGCCAGCAGTCTAACACTGGGGACAGCCAATGAGCAGTTCTTC.

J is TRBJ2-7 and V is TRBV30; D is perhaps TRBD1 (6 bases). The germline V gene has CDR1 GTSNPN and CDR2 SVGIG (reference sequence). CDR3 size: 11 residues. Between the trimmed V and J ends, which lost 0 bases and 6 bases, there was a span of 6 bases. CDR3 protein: CAWSVQGEQYF. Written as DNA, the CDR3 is TGTGCCTGGAGTGTACAGGGCGAGCAGTACTTC.

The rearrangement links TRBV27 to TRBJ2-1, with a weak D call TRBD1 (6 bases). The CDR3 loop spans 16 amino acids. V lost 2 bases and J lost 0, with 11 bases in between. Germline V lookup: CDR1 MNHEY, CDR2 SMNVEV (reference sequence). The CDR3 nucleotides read TGTGCCAGCAGTTTACGGGCAGGGGCCTCCTACAATGAGCAGTTCTTC. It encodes CASSLRAGASYNEQFF.

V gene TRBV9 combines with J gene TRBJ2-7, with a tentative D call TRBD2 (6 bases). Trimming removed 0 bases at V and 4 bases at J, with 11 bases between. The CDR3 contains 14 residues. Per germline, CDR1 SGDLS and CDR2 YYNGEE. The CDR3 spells CASSVGAAGYEQYF. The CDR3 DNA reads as TGTGCCAGCAGCGTAGGGGCGGCGGGATACGAGCAGTACTTC.

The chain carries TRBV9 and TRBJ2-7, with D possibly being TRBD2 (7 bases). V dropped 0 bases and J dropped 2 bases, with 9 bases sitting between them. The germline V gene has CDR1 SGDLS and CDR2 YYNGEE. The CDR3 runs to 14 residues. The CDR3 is CASSVAGGPYEQYF. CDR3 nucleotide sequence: TGTGCCAGCAGCGTAGCCGGGGGGCCCTACGAGCAGTACTTC.

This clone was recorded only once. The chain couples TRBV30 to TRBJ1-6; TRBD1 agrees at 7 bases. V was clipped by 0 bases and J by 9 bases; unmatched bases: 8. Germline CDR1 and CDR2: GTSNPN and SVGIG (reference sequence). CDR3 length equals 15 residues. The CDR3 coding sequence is TGTGCCTGGAGTGTCTTAAAGGGGGCACGTTCACCCCTCCACTTT. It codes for CAWSVLKGARSPLHF.

DNA for the CDR3: TGCAGCGTTGTAGTCGTTGGGGAAAAACTGTTTTTT. Protein: CSVVVVGEKLFF. The V gene is TRBV29-1, the J gene TRBJ1-4, with unresolved D. V was trimmed by 4 bases and J by 8 bases, leaving 11 bases between them. Germline V lookup: CDR1 SQVTM, CDR2 ANQGSEA. The CDR3 runs 12 residues.

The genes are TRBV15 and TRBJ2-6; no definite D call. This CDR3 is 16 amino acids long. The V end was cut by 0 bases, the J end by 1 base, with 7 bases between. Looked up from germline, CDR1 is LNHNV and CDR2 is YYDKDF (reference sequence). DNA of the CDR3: TGTGCCACCAGCAGAGAGAGCAATTCTGGGGCCAACGTCCTGACTTTC. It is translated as CATSRESNSGANVLTF.

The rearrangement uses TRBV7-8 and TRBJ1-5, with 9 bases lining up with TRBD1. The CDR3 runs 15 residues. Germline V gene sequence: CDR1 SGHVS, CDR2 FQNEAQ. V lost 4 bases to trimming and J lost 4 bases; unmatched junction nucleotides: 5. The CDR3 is CASSWGQGGNQPQHF. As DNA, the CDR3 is TGTGCCAGCAGCTGGGGACAGGGAGGAAATCAGCCCCAGCATTTT.

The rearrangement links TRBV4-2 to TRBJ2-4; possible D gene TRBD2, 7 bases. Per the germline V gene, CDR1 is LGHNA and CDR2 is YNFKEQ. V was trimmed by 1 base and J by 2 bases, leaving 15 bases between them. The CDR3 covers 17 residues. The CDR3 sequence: CASSQAEGRGTKNIQYF. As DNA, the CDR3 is TGTGCCAGCAGCCAAGCGGAGGGGAGGGGGACCAAAAACATTCAGTACTTC.

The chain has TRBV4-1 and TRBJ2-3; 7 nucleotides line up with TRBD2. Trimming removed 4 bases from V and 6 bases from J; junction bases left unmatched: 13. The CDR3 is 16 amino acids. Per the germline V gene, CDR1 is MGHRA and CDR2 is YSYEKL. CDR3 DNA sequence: TGCGCCAGCAGCCTGTCCTGGCGAGAGGGAGGGGATACGCAGTATTTT. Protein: CASSLSWREGGDTQYF.

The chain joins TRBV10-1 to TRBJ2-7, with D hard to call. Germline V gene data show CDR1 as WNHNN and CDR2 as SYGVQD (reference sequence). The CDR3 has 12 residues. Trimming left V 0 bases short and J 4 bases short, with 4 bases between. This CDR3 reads CASSESTYEQYF. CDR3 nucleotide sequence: TGCGCCAGCAGTGAGTCGACGTACGAGCAGTACTTC.

The DNA for the CDR3 is TGTGCCAGCAGTACCGGGGACCAAGAGACCCAGTACTTC. Its translation: CASSTGDQETQYF. This chain links TRBV7-3 with TRBJ2-5; D possibly corresponds to TRBD2 (5 bases). Trimming shortened V by 6 bases and J by 0 bases, and 8 bases separated the two germline ends. The germline gives CDR1 SGHTA, CDR2 FQGTGA. This CDR3 is 13 amino acids long.

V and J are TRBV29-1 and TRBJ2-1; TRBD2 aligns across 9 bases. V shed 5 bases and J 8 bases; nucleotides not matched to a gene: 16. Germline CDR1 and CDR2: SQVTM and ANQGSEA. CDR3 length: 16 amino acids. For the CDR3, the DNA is TGCAGCGTTCCCCGGGGTGGCGGGGGGGAACTGGATGAGCAGTTCTTC. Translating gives CSVPRGGGGELDEQFF.

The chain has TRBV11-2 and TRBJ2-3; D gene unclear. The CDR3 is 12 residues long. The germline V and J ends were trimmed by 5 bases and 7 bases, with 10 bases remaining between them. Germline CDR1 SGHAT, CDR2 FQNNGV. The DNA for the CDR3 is TGTGCCAGCAGCCCCCAAGGAAATACGCAGTATTTT. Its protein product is CASSPQGNTQYF.

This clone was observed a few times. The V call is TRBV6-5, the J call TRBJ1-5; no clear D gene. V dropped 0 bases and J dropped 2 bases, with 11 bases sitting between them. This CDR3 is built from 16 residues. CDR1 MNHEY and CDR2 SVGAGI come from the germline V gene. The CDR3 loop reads CASSYSRDRGNQPQHF. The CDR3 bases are TGTGCCAGCAGTTACTCTCGGGATAGGGGCAATCAGCCCCAGCATTTT.

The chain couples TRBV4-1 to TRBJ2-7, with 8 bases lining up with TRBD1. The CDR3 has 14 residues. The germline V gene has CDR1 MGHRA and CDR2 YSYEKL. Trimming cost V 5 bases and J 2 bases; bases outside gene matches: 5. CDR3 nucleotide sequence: TGCGCCAGCAGCGATGACAGGGGACCCTACGAGCAGTACTTC. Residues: CASSDDRGPYEQYF.

CDR3 in DNA: TGTGCCAGCAGTCAAGGACAGGGCCTAATTAAAAAACTGTTTTTT. The encoded protein is CASSQGQGLIKKLFF. The rearrangement uses TRBV28 and TRBJ1-4; 8 nucleotides agree with TRBD1. V lost 5 bases to trimming and J lost 9 bases; unmatched junction nucleotides: 11. The CDR3 length is 15 residues. Germline V CDR1 and CDR2: MDHEN, SYDVKM.

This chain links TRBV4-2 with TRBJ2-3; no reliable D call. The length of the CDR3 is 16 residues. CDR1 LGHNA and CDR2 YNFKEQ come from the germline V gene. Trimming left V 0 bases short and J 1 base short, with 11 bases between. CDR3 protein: CASSQESAYGTDTQYF. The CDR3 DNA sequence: TGTGCCAGCAGCCAAGAGTCGGCCTACGGCACAGATACGCAGTATTTT.

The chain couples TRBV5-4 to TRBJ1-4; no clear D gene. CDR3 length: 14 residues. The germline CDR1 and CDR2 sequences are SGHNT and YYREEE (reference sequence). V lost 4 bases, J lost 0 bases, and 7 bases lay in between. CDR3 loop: CASSRDATNEKLFF. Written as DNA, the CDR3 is TGTGCCAGCAGCAGGGATGCAACTAATGAAAAACTGTTTTTT. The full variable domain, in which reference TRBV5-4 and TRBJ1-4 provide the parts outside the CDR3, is ETGVTQSPTHLIKTRGQQVTLRCSSQSGHNTVSWYQQALGQGPQFIFQYYREEENGRGNFPPRFSGLQFPNYSSELNVNALELDDSALYLCASSRDATNEKLFFGSGTQLSVL.

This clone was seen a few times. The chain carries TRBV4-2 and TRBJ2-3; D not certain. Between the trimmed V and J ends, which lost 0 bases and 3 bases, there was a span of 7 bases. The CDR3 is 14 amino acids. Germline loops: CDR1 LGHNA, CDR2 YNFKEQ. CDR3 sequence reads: CASSQDLGTDTQYF. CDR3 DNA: TGTGCCAGCAGCCAAGATCTTGGGACAGATACGCAGTATTTT.

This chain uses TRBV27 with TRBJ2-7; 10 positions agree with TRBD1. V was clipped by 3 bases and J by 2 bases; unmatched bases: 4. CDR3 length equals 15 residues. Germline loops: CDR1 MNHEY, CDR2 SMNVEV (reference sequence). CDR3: CASSLGTGATYEQYF. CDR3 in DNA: TGTGCCAGCAGTTTGGGGACAGGGGCGACCTACGAGCAGTACTTC.

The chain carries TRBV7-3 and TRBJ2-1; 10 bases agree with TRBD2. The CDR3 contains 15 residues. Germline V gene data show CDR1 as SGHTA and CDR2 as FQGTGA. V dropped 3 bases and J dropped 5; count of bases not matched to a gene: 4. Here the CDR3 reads CASSLGTSVHNEQFF. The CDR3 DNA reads TGTGCCAGCAGCTTGGGGACTAGCGTTCACAATGAGCAGTTCTTC.

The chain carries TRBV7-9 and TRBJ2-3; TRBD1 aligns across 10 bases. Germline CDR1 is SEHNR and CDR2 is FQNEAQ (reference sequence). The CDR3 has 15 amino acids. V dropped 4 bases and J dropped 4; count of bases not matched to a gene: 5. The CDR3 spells CASSSDRGGADTQYF. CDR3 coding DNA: TGTGCCAGCAGCTCGGACAGGGGGGGCGCAGATACGCAGTATTTT.

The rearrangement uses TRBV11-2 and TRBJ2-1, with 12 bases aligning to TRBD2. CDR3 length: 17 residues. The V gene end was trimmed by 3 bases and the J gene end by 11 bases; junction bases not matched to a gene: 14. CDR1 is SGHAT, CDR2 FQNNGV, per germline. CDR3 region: CASSFFPSSGGAPKQFF. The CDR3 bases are TGTGCCAGCAGCTTCTTCCCCTCTAGCGGGGGGGCACCAAAGCAGTTCTTC.

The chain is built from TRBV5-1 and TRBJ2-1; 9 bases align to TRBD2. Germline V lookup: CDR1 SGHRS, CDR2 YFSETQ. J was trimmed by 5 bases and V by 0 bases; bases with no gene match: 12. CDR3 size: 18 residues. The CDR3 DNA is TGCGCCAGCAGCTTGGGGACTTCCAGACTAGCGGTTCACAATGAGCAGTTCTTC. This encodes CASSLGTSRLAVHNEQFF.

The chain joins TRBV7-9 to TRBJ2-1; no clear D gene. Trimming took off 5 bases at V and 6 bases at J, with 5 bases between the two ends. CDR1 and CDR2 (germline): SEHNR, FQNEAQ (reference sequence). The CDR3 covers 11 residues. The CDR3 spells CASSRGNEQFF. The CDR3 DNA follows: TGTGCCAGCAGCCGAGGCAATGAGCAGTTCTTC. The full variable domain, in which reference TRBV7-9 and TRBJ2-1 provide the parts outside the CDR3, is DTGVSQNPRHKITKRGQNVTFRCDPISEHNRLYWYRQTLGQGPEFLTYFQNEAQLEKSRLLSDRFSAERPKGSFSTLEIQRTEQGDSAMYLCASSRGNEQFFGPGTRLTVL.